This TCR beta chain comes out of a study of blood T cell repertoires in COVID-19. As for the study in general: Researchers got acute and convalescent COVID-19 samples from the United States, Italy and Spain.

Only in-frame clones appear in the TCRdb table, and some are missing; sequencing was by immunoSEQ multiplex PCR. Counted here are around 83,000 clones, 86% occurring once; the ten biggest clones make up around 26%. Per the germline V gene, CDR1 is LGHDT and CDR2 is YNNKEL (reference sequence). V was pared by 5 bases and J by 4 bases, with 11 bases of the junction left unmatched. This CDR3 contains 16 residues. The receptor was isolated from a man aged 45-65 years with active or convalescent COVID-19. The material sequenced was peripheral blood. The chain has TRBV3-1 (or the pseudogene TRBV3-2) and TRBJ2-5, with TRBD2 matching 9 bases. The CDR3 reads CASSAPWRGGGETQYF. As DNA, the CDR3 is TGTGCCAGCAGCGCCCCATGGCGGGGGGGCGGAGAGACCCAGTACTTC.